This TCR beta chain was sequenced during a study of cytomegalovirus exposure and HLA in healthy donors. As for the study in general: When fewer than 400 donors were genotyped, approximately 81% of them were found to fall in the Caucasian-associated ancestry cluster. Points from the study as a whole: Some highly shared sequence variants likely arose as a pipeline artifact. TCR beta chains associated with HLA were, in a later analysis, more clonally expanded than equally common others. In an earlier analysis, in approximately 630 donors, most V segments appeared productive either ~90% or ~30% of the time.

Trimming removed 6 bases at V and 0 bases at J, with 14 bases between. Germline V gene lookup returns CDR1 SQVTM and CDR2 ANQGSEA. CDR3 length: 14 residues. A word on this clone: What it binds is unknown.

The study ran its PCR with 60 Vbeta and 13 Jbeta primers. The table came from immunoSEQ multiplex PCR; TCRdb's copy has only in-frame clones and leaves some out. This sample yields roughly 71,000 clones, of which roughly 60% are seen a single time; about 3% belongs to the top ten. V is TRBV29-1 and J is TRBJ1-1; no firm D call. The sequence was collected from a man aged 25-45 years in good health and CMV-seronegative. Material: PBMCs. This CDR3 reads CSVLAGSLNTEAFF. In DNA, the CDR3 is TGCAGCGTACTAGCGGGGAGCCTGAACACTGAAGCTTTCTTT.